Listed below are T cell receptor beta chains from one sample, sequenced in a study of cytomegalovirus exposure and HLA in healthy donors. Method: immunoSEQ multiplex PCR; TCRdb's copy keeps in-frame clones and lacks some. Seen here are 150,000 to 200,000 clones, around 78% observed once, and the top ten hold 2.5% to 3.5%. The sequenced sample consisted of PBMCs. Receptor source: a woman aged 50 to 60 in good health and CMV-seropositive. Both conserved end residues are part of each CDR3. A D gene is named only where the DNA matches it firmly. Clone size is stated in some rows and not others, as once, few, many or a class when expanded.

cdr3_nt: TGTGCCAGCGTTGGACTAGTAAGTACCAATGAGCAGTTCTTC
cdr3_aa: CASVGLVSTNEQFF
v_call: TRBV2
d_call: TRBD2
j_call: TRBJ2-1
clone_size: NA

cdr3_nt: TGTGCCAGCGGGGTAGGCGCGGAGGCCTACGAGCAGTACTTC
cdr3_aa: CASGVGAEAYEQYF
v_call: TRBV9
d_call: NA
j_call: TRBJ2-7
clone_size: NA

cdr3_nt: TGTGCCAGCAGCTTAGGCGGGGGGACGGTCACTGAAGCTTTCTTT
cdr3_aa: CASSLGGGTVTEAFF
v_call: TRBV7-8
d_call: NA
j_call: TRBJ1-1
clone_size: NA

cdr3_nt: TGTGCCAGTAGTATAAGGGCAGGGAACTATGGCTACACCTTC
cdr3_aa: CASSIRAGNYGYTF
v_call: TRBV19
d_call: NA
j_call: TRBJ1-2
clone_size: NA

cdr3_nt: TGCGCCAGCAGCCCCTTCGACGTAGTGGGGGGGGATGAGACCCAGTACTTC
cdr3_aa: CASSPFDVVGGDETQYF
v_call: TRBV4-3
d_call: TRBD2
j_call: TRBJ2-5
clone_size: few

cdr3_nt: TGTGCCAGCAGCGAGGGGGCGAGTCAGCCCCAGCATTTT
cdr3_aa: CASSEGASQPQHF
v_call: TRBV2
d_call: TRBD1
j_call: TRBJ1-5
clone_size: few

cdr3_nt: TGTGCCAGCAGCGCTAGAGGGTTCAACAGTCAGTACTTC
cdr3_aa: CASSARGFNSQYF
v_call: TRBV5-6
d_call: NA
j_call: TRBJ2-4
clone_size: NA

cdr3_nt: TGTGCCAGCAGTTCCGCCGGTAGGACAGGGGTTGCAAAACTGTTTTTT
cdr3_aa: CASSSAGRTGVAKLFF
v_call: TRBV6-5
d_call: TRBD1
j_call: TRBJ1-4
clone_size: NA

cdr3_nt: TGTGCCAGCAGCCGATCCGCAGGAAACACCGGGGAGCTGTTTTTT
cdr3_aa: CASSRSAGNTGELFF
v_call: TRBV11-2
d_call: NA
j_call: TRBJ2-2
clone_size: few

cdr3_nt: TGTGCCAGCAGCGTCTCCAGGGGTCACTACAATGAGCAGTTCTTC
cdr3_aa: CASSVSRGHYNEQFF
v_call: TRBV9
d_call: NA
j_call: TRBJ2-1
clone_size: NA